The 27 T cell receptor beta chains listed next were all sequenced from one sample in a study of T cell responses to AZD1222 COVID-19 vaccine. TCRdb's table, derived via immunoSEQ multiplex PCR, lists solely in-frame clones and lacks some. The sample records tens of thousands of clones, roughly 85% being singletons. The input for sequencing was peripheral blood, taken on day 0 of AZD1222 vaccination. These receptors were taken from an adult in good health.

This clone was counted once. The chain employs TRBV19 and TRBJ1-3; D unresolved. The germline CDR1 and CDR2 sequences are LNHDA and SQIVND (reference sequence). Between the trimmed V and J ends, which lost 5 bases and 0 bases, there was a span of 14 bases. The CDR3 loop spans 16 amino acids. CDR3 in DNA: TGTGCCAGTAGTGGACGACTGACTCCCTCTGGAAACACCATATATTTT. Amino acids: CASSGRLTPSGNTIYF.

The chain is built from TRBV27 and TRBJ2-1; the match to TRBD1 covers 10 bases. This CDR3 contains 14 residues. CDR1 MNHEY and CDR2 SMNVEV come from the germline V gene (reference sequence). V dropped 3 bases and J dropped 8; count of bases not matched to a gene: 4. CDR3 sequence (DNA): TGTGCCAGCAGTTTGACAGGGGGCTCGGATGAGCAGTTCTTC. Translation gives CASSLTGGSDEQFF.

This chain joins TRBV29-1 and TRBJ1-1; TRBD1 might be the D (5 bases). CDR3 length: 11 residues. CDR1 is SQVTM and CDR2 is ANQGSEA in the germline V gene. Deletions cut 6 bases from V and 3 bases from J, with 8 bases between. CDR3: CSVEGYTEAFF. The CDR3 coding sequence is TGCAGCGTCGAGGGGTACACTGAAGCTTTCTTT.

The chain carries TRBV10-3 and TRBJ1-1; no definite D call. Looked up from germline, CDR1 is ENHRY and CDR2 is SYGVKD. This CDR3 spans 14 amino acids. Deletions cut 11 bases from V and 6 bases from J, with 22 bases between. DNA of the CDR3: TGTGCCGCCGGACGATGGCAGGAGATACCTGAAGCTTTCTTT. This translates into CAAGRWQEIPEAFF.

V usage is TRBV19 and J usage is TRBJ1-2; tentatively, D is TRBD1 (6 bases). Looked up from germline, CDR1 is LNHDA and CDR2 is SQIVND (reference sequence). The CDR3 consists of 12 residues. V dropped 5 bases and J dropped 10 bases, with 14 bases sitting between them. The CDR3 DNA reads as TGTGCCAGTAGTCCTTCGGACAGCCACTACACCTTC. It translates to CASSPSDSHYTF.

DNA of the CDR3: TGTGCCAGCAGCCCCACTGTCCCTACGGAAAAACTGTTTTTT. Its protein is CASSPTVPTEKLFF. The chain uses TRBV11-2 and TRBJ1-4; D gene uncertain. The germline V and J ends were trimmed by 5 bases and 8 bases, with 15 bases remaining between them. The germline CDR1 and CDR2 sequences are SGHAT and FQNNGV. The CDR3 is 14 residues long.

This clone was recorded once. This chain connects TRBV4-1 to TRBJ2-7; 7 nucleotides line up with TRBD2. Trimming took 0 bases from V and 2 from J; bases not matched to a gene: 10. This CDR3 contains 17 residues. Germline CDR1 and CDR2: MGHRA and YSYEKL. The CDR3 loop reads CASSQDPGGYMAYEQYF. The CDR3 DNA follows: TGCGCCAGCAGCCAAGACCCGGGAGGCTATATGGCCTACGAGCAGTACTTC.

The J gene is TRBJ2-2, the V gene TRBV9, with D possibly TRBD2 on 6 matching bases. There are 15 residues in the CDR3. Per the germline V gene, CDR1 is SGDLS and CDR2 is YYNGEE. The V gene lost 3 bases and the J gene lost 6 bases, with 15 bases spanning the gap. CDR3 nucleotides: TGTGCCAGCAGCGCCGGGTCTCCGGGGGCCGGGGAGCTGTTTTTT. It is translated as CASSAGSPGAGELFF.

The chain employs TRBV29-1 and TRBJ1-1; possibly TRBD1 for D (6 bases). Germline loops: CDR1 SQVTM, CDR2 ANQGSEA. V lost 8 bases, J lost 2 bases, and 21 bases lay in between. The length of the CDR3 is 15 residues. CDR3 protein: CSFEGVGVGNTEAFF. Written as DNA, the CDR3 is TGCAGCTTCGAGGGGGTAGGGGTAGGAAACACTGAAGCTTTCTTT.

V usage is TRBV29-1 and J usage is TRBJ1-1; 7 nucleotides align to TRBD1. This CDR3 has 12 residues. The germline V gene has CDR1 SQVTM and CDR2 ANQGSEA. V lost 6 bases to trimming and J lost 4 bases; unmatched junction nucleotides: 5. The CDR3 sequence is CSVPGGTTEAFF. In DNA, the CDR3 is TGCAGCGTCCCAGGGGGGACCACTGAAGCTTTCTTT.

V is TRBV4-1 and J is TRBJ2-3; possible D gene TRBD2, 5 bases. Germline V gene data show CDR1 as MGHRA and CDR2 as YSYEKL. This CDR3 is built from 16 residues. The ends were cut back, 0 bases at V and 6 bases at J, with 16 bases in the middle. The CDR3 loop is CASSQEPRPGGDTQYF. CDR3 DNA: TGCGCCAGCAGCCAAGAGCCCAGGCCCGGCGGGGATACGCAGTATTTT.

V and J are TRBV5-1 and TRBJ1-1; 8 bases map to TRBD1. J was trimmed by 10 bases and V by 0 bases; bases with no gene match: 11. This CDR3 has 15 amino acids. The germline CDR1 and CDR2 sequences are SGHRS and YFSETQ. As DNA, the CDR3 is TGCGCCAGCAGCTTGGAGCCCAGACAGGGGCAAAGAGCTTTCTTT. It yields the protein CASSLEPRQGQRAFF. Filled out from reference TRBV5-1 and TRBJ1-1, the complete variable domain reads KAGVTQTPRYLIKTRGQQVTLSCSPISGHRSVSWYQQTPGQGLQFLFEYFSETQRNKGNFPGRFSGRQFSNSRSEMNVSTLELGDSALYLCASSLEPRQGQRAFFGQGTRLTVV.

This chain joins TRBV29-1 and TRBJ2-1; 12 bases match TRBD2. J lost 2 bases, V lost 3 bases, and 5 bases had no gene match. The CDR3 covers 16 residues. Germline-derived CDR1 and CDR2 are SQVTM and ANQGSEA. The CDR3 sequence: CSVEILAGGAYNEQFF. CDR3 coding DNA: TGCAGCGTTGAGATCCTAGCGGGGGGGGCCTACAATGAGCAGTTCTTC.

The rearrangement links TRBV4-1 to TRBJ2-7; perhaps TRBD1 as D (6 bases). Germline V gene lookup returns CDR1 MGHRA and CDR2 YSYEKL. This CDR3 is built from 16 residues. V lost 1 base and J 1 base, leaving 14 bases between the germline ends. The CDR3 protein is CASSQVLGAGSYEQYF. CDR3 bases: TGCGCCAGCAGCCAAGTCCTGGGGGCAGGATCCTACGAGCAGTACTTC.

This sequence joins TRBV6-2 or TRBV6-3 and TRBJ2-7; TRBD1 matches at 7 bases. Germline values: CDR1 MNHEY, CDR2 SVGEGT. After removal of 2 bases from V and 5 bases from J, the junction contained 12 bases not matched to a gene. CDR3 size: 16 residues. In DNA, the CDR3 is TGTGCCAGCAGTTACCGGCATGAGGGGGCGCCTGACGAGCAGTACTTC. It encodes CASSYRHEGAPDEQYF.

Here the CDR3 DNA reads TGTGCCAGCGGGACAGGGAACTCCTACGAGCAGTACTTC. It codes for CASGTGNSYEQYF. This sequence joins TRBV2 and TRBJ2-7; 9 bases align to TRBD1. The germline CDR1 and CDR2 sequences are SNHLY and FYNNEI. The junction had 2 bases not matched to a gene; V was cut back by 8 bases and J by 0 bases. The CDR3 covers 13 residues.

The chain links TRBV24-1 to TRBJ2-1, with D maybe TRBD2 (5 bases). The CDR3 extends over 16 amino acids. Germline values: CDR1 KGHDR, CDR2 SFDVKD. V was cut by 2 bases and J by 3 bases, with 13 bases left in between. The CDR3 sequence: CATSDSRDTNYNEQFF. The DNA of the CDR3 is TGTGCCACCAGTGATTCCCGGGATACCAACTACAATGAGCAGTTCTTC.

The CDR3 loop is CASGEDRGRTEAFF. CDR3 bases: TGTGCCAGCGGGGAGGACAGGGGTAGGACTGAAGCTTTCTTT. The V call is TRBV7-2, the J call TRBJ1-1, with 9 bases lining up with TRBD1. The CDR3 contains 14 residues. Germline V CDR1 and CDR2: SGHTA, FQGNSA. The V gene end was trimmed by 8 bases and the J gene end by 5 bases; junction bases not matched to a gene: 9.

The chain combines TRBV5-1 with TRBJ2-7, with a possible D match to TRBD1 (6 bases). CDR3 size: 14 residues. Trimming removed 1 base at V and 6 bases at J, with 14 bases between. CDR1 is SGHRS and CDR2 is YFSETQ in the germline V gene. The CDR3 sequence: CASSLSGRGGEQYF. The CDR3 DNA sequence: TGCGCCAGCAGCTTGTCTGGCAGGGGCGGCGAGCAGTACTTC.

This rearrangement joins TRBV5-8 to TRBJ2-7; D remains ambiguous. This CDR3 spans 12 amino acids. The V and J ends lost 2 bases and 2 bases respectively, with 5 bases between them. Germline lookup yields CDR1 SGHTS and CDR2 YDEGEE. This CDR3 is CASSLSAYEQYF. For the CDR3, the DNA is TGTGCCAGCAGCTTATCGGCCTACGAGCAGTACTTC.

J is TRBJ1-6 and V is TRBV9; D unclear. CDR1 and CDR2 (germline): SGDLS, YYNGEE. The CDR3 contains 17 residues. The V end lost 0 bases, the J end lost 3 bases, and 13 bases lay between the germline ends. The CDR3 bases are TGTGCCAGCAGCGTAGACGGGGAGATGATCTATAATTCACCCCTCCACTTT. It codes for CASSVDGEMIYNSPLHF.

The chain couples TRBV20-1 to TRBJ1-1; no definite D call. Deletions cut 5 bases from V and 1 base from J, with 5 bases between. CDR3 size: 11 residues. The V gene's germline CDR1 is DFQATT and CDR2 SNEGSKA (reference sequence). For the CDR3, the DNA is TGCAGTGCTTTTAGGAACACTGAAGCTTTCTTT. Its translation: CSAFRNTEAFF.

The CDR3 loop reads CASSQEMGPAGGEQFF. DNA of the CDR3: TGCGCCAGCAGCCAAGAAATGGGCCCCGCGGGGGGTGAGCAGTTCTTC. This chain links TRBV4-1 with TRBJ2-1; 8 bases match TRBD2. Germline trimming cut 0 bases from V and 9 bases from J; bases unmatched to any gene: 10. The CDR3 contains 16 residues. CDR1 and CDR2 from the germline V gene are MGHRA and YSYEKL.

The table lists this clone with a few counts. The genes are TRBV27 and TRBJ2-7, with TRBD1 matching 9 bases. Germline CDR1 is MNHEY and CDR2 is SMNVEV (reference sequence). After removal of 8 bases from V and 3 bases from J, the junction contained 5 bases not matched to a gene. The CDR3 has 13 amino acids. The CDR3 loop reads CASGRDRVYEQYF. Written as DNA, the CDR3 is TGTGCCAGCGGCCGGGACAGGGTCTACGAGCAGTACTTC.

The chain combines TRBV6-5 with TRBJ1-2, with D possibly matching TRBD1 (5 bases). Trimming pared 6 bases from V and 2 bases from J, leaving 13 bases between. The germline V gene encodes CDR1 MNHEY and CDR2 SVGAGI. The CDR3 is 14 residues long. CDR3 sequence reads: CASSPGRGNYGYTF. Here the CDR3 DNA reads TGTGCCAGCAGCCCAGGACGGGGGAACTATGGCTACACCTTC.

The DNA for the CDR3 is TGTGCCAGCAGCTTAGCGGGGCTCGAGCAGTACTTC. Its translation: CASSLAGLEQYF. The chain recombines TRBV11-2 with TRBJ2-7, with D perhaps assigned TRBD1 or TRBD2 (5 bases each). CDR3 size: 12 residues. The V end lost 1 base, the J end lost 6 bases, and 7 bases lay between the germline ends. Per the germline V gene, CDR1 is SGHAT and CDR2 is FQNNGV.

The chain is built from TRBV5-1 and TRBJ1-6; 7 positions agree with TRBD1. The CDR3 extends over 16 amino acids. In germline, CDR1 is SGHRS, CDR2 YFSETQ. J lost 4 bases, V lost 0 bases, and 4 bases had no gene match. The CDR3, as DNA: TGCGCCAGCAGCTTGGAGGGACAGCTATATAATTCACCCCTCCACTTT. Encoded protein: CASSLEGQLYNSPLHF.